A single sample gave rise to the 21 T cell receptor beta chains below, sequenced in a study of T cell responses to AZD1222 COVID-19 vaccine. Clones were sequenced by immunoSEQ multiplex PCR, and TCRdb holds only the in-frame ones, with some missing. The data show roughly 28,000 clones, about nine tenths seen once. This specimen consisted of peripheral blood, obtained on day 0 of AZD1222 vaccination. These receptors were obtained from an adult in good health.

The chain carries TRBV5-8 and TRBJ1-5, with TRBD1 matching over 9 bases. Germline V gives CDR1 SGHTS, CDR2 YDEGEE. The CDR3 sequence is 14 residues long. The V segment lost 5 bases and the J segment 5 bases; nucleotides outside the gene matches: 5. The CDR3 here is CASSPDRGYQPQHF. The CDR3 nucleotides read TGTGCCAGCAGTCCCGACAGGGGGTATCAGCCCCAGCATTTT. Full variable domain (remainder filled in from reference TRBV5-8 and TRBJ1-5): EAGVTQSPTHLIKTRGQQATLRCSPISGHTSVYWYQQALGLGLQFLLWYDEGEERNRGNFPPRFSGRQFPNYSSELNVNALELEDSALYLCASSPDRGYQPQHFGDGTRLSIL.

The chain recombines TRBV18 with TRBJ2-7; TRBD2 is a possible D gene (5 bases). The CDR3 spans 15 residues. Germline CDR1 and CDR2: KGHSH and LQKENI. The ends were cut back, 3 bases at V and 2 bases at J, with 14 bases in the middle. CDR3 loop: CASSPGQSRAYEQYF. The DNA for the CDR3 is TGTGCCAGCTCACCCGGGCAGTCGAGGGCCTACGAGCAGTACTTC.

V usage is TRBV7-9 and J usage is TRBJ1-2, with TRBD1 as a possible D gene (5 bases). The germline V gene has CDR1 SEHNR and CDR2 FQNEAQ (reference sequence). This CDR3 comprises 13 residues. V was trimmed by 5 bases and J by 4 bases, leaving 11 bases between them. Here the CDR3 DNA reads TGTGCCAGCAGCCCTGAGGGGACCTATGGCTACACCTTC. This encodes CASSPEGTYGYTF.

The gene calls are TRBV5-1 and TRBJ2-2; D tentatively fits TRBD1 or TRBD2 (5 bases each). The V end was cut by 7 bases, the J end by 3 bases, with 13 bases between. This CDR3 is built from 14 residues. CDR1 is SGHRS, CDR2 YFSETQ, per germline. CDR3 in amino acids: CASSDWGYTGELFF. CDR3 nucleotide sequence: TGCGCCAGCTCCGACTGGGGGTACACCGGGGAGCTGTTTTTT.

This chain joins TRBV5-4 and TRBJ2-3; D possibly uses TRBD1 or TRBD2 (5 bases each). The CDR3 has 16 amino acids. Trimming cost V 3 bases and J 0 bases, with 14 bases left between them. CDR1 is SGHNT, CDR2 YYREEE, per germline (reference sequence). For the CDR3, the DNA is TGTGCCAGCAGCTCAACCCAGGGACGGAGCACAGATACGCAGTATTTT. This gives the protein CASSSTQGRSTDTQYF.

The chain employs TRBV6-5 and TRBJ2-7, with D perhaps matching TRBD2 (6 bases). Trimming cost V 11 bases and J 7 bases, with 18 bases left between them. Germline CDR1 and CDR2: MNHEY and SVGAGI. The CDR3 loop spans 12 amino acids. The CDR3 nucleotides are TGTGCCGGAGGGATAAGACGGGGGGAGCAGTACTTC. Protein: CAGGIRRGEQYF.

This chain links TRBV6-5 with TRBJ2-7; D gene uncertain. V shed 5 bases and J shed 2 bases, with 10 bases lying between them. CDR1 MNHEY and CDR2 SVGAGI come from the germline V gene. The CDR3 contains 13 residues. CDR3 DNA: TGTGCCAGCAGTCGCACTTCGCCCTACGAGCAGTACTTC. This sequence encodes CASSRTSPYEQYF.

CDR3 loop: CASSNDPSNEQFF. The CDR3 nucleotides read TGTGCCAGCAGCAACGACCCTTCCAATGAGCAGTTCTTC. The V and J genes are TRBV5-6 and TRBJ2-1; D call uncertain. Germline CDR1 reads SGHDT; CDR2 reads YYEEEE. The CDR3 runs 13 residues. Trimming shortened V by 4 bases and J by 6 bases, and 11 bases separated the two germline ends.

CDR3 coding DNA: TGTGCCAGCTCCTCCGGGACGAGGTCGCGCGAGCAGTACTTC. As protein: CASSSGTRSREQYF. The chain couples TRBV6-5 to TRBJ2-7; the D gene could be TRBD1 or TRBD2 (5 bases each). The CDR3 sequence is 14 residues long. Trimming removed 8 bases from V and 6 bases from J, with 20 bases in between. Germline values: CDR1 MNHEY, CDR2 SVGAGI.

CDR3 nucleotides: TGCGCCAGCAGCTTGCCTAGCGGGAGTACTAATGAGCAGTTCTTC. This gives the protein CASSLPSGSTNEQFF. The V and J genes are TRBV5-1 and TRBJ2-1; the match to TRBD2 covers 10 bases. CDR3 length: 15 residues. Germline V gene data show CDR1 as SGHRS and CDR2 as YFSETQ. V trimming: 1 base; J trimming: 7 bases; junction bases outside the gene matches: 5.

The sample holds one count of this clone. V gene TRBV7-9 combines with J gene TRBJ2-1, with 12 nucleotides matching TRBD2. The germline CDR1 and CDR2 sequences are SEHNR and FQNEAQ (reference sequence). The CDR3 totals 16 residues. After removal of 6 bases from V and 6 bases from J, the junction contained 9 bases not matched to a gene. The CDR3 region is CASSQTLAGGFNEQFF. The CDR3 coding sequence is TGTGCCAGCAGTCAAACACTAGCGGGAGGTTTCAATGAGCAGTTCTTC.

The chain has TRBV27 and TRBJ2-1; 7 bases fit TRBD2. The junction had 5 bases not matched to a gene; V was cut back by 3 bases and J by 3 bases. This CDR3 region has 15 residues. The germline V gene encodes CDR1 MNHEY and CDR2 SMNVEV (reference sequence). In DNA form, the CDR3 reads TGTGCCAGCAGTTTTGCGGGAGTGGTCTACAATGAGCAGTTCTTC. Its translation: CASSFAGVVYNEQFF.

The rearrangement uses TRBV10-2 and TRBJ2-3, with D unresolved. Trimming removed 6 bases from V and 0 bases from J, with 4 bases in between. CDR1 is WSHSY and CDR2 is SAAADI in the germline V gene. The CDR3 runs 12 residues. Here the CDR3 DNA reads TGCGCCAGCAGCGGGAGCACAGATACGCAGTATTTT. Translated, it gives CASSGSTDTQYF.

V usage is TRBV2 and J usage is TRBJ2-2, with 7 bases identical to TRBD1. CDR3 length: 12 amino acids. J lost 9 bases, V lost 5 bases, and 3 bases had no gene match. Germline V CDR1 and CDR2: SNHLY, FYNNEI. CDR3 sequence (DNA): TGTGCCAGCAGTCGACAGGGATGGGAGCTGTTTTTT. This codes for CASSRQGWELFF.

The chain links TRBV7-2 to TRBJ1-6, with unresolved D. The V and J ends lost 0 bases and 10 bases respectively, with 16 bases between them. Germline loops: CDR1 SGHTA, CDR2 FQGNSA. This CDR3 comprises 16 residues. CDR3 region: CASSLAGGSVLSPLHF. The CDR3, as DNA: TGTGCCAGCAGCTTAGCAGGCGGGTCGGTTCTCTCACCCCTCCACTTT.

V and J are TRBV9 and TRBJ2-7; no firm D call. Germline CDR1 SGDLS, CDR2 YYNGEE. Trimming took 0 bases from V and 0 from J, leaving 7 bases between them. CDR3 length: 14 residues. CDR3 protein: CASSVDQISYEQYF. For the CDR3, the DNA is TGTGCCAGCAGCGTAGATCAGATCTCCTACGAGCAGTACTTC.

CDR3 sequence reads: CARGEGTNNYGYTF. DNA of the CDR3: TGTGCTAGAGGGGAGGGCACAAATAACTATGGCTACACCTTC. This chain links TRBV30 with TRBJ1-2; D perhaps matches TRBD1 (5 bases). CDR1 is GTSNPN, CDR2 SVGIG, per germline (reference sequence). The CDR3 sequence is 14 residues long.

The chain is built from TRBV5-1 and TRBJ2-1; TRBD1 matches at 10 bases. Unmatched junction bases numbered 7, after V lost 4 bases and J lost 12 bases. Germline-derived CDR1 and CDR2 are SGHRS and YFSETQ. The CDR3 runs 13 residues. CDR3 nucleotides: TGCGCCAGCAGCCCCGGGGACAGGGGAACGCAGTTCTTC. Translated: CASSPGDRGTQFF.

This chain uses TRBV2 with TRBJ2-1; 15 nucleotides align to TRBD2. With 8 bases clipped from V and 3 bases from J, the junction kept 5 bases outside the gene matches. In germline, CDR1 is SNHLY, CDR2 FYNNEI. This CDR3 contains 16 residues. The CDR3 DNA follows: TGTGCCAGCTCCGGACTAGCGGGAGGGATCTACAATGAGCAGTTCTTC. This encodes CASSGLAGGIYNEQFF.

The rearrangement links TRBV28 to TRBJ1-5, with a possible D match to TRBD1 (5 bases). Germline CDR1 is MDHEN and CDR2 is SYDVKM. Trimming left V 2 bases short and J 7 bases short, with 12 bases between. The CDR3 totals 14 residues. The CDR3 protein is CASSLAGRNQPQHF. Here the CDR3 DNA reads TGTGCCAGCAGTTTAGCAGGGAGAAACCAGCCCCAGCATTTT.

The CDR3, as DNA: TGTGCCAGCACCCGTCGGGGCGGAACCTACAATGAGCAGTTCTTC. Protein sequence: CASTRRGGTYNEQFF. This chain joins TRBV5-8 and TRBJ2-1; D is perhaps TRBD1 or TRBD2 (5 bases each). The ends were cut back, 6 bases at V and 2 bases at J, with 15 bases in the middle. This CDR3 is built from 15 residues. Per the germline V gene, CDR1 is SGHTS and CDR2 is YDEGEE.